The rows below give T cell receptor beta chains drawn from one sample of a study of cytomegalovirus exposure and HLA in healthy donors. Sequencing was performed with immunoSEQ multiplex PCR; in TCRdb, only in-frame clones are kept and a portion is missing. This sample has roughly 300,000 clones, with roughly 90% found just once. Material: PBMCs. Receptors were obtained from a woman aged 18-29 years in good health and CMV-seronegative. Both conserved end residues are part of each CDR3. A D gene is named only where the DNA matches it firmly. Rows give clone size only sometimes, using once, few, many, or a class for an expanded clone.

v_gene	d_gene	j_gene	abundance	CDR3aa	CDR3nt
TRBV5-6	.	TRBJ1-2	.	CASRPEFFYGYTF	TGTGCCAGCAGGCCTGAATTCTTCTACGGCTACACCTTC
TRBV28	TRBD2	TRBJ2-5	.	CASSLRLAEETQYF	TGTGCCAGCAGTTTACGTCTAGCGGAAGAGACCCAGTACTTC
TRBV30	.	TRBJ1-5	.	CAWSVAGSRNQPQHF	TGTGCCTGGAGTGTAGCTGGGAGCCGGAATCAGCCCCAGCATTTT
TRBV6-6	.	TRBJ2-5	once	CASRNLHQGETQYF	TGTGCCAGCAGAAACCTCCACCAGGGTGAGACCCAGTACTTC
TRBV10-2	TRBD1	TRBJ2-7	.	CASRDRVPYEQYF	TGCGCCAGCAGAGACAGGGTACCCTACGAGCAGTACTTC
TRBV12-5	.	TRBJ2-1	.	CASGRGRDNEQFF	TGTGCTAGTGGCCGGGGAAGGGACAATGAGCAGTTCTTC
TRBV4-3	.	TRBJ2-5	.	CASSQDRETQYF	TGCGCCAGCAGCCAAGATAGAGAGACCCAGTACTTC
TRBV5-6	.	TRBJ1-2	.	CASSLVQGGYTF	TGTGCCAGCAGCTTGGTGCAGGGCGGCTACACCTTC
TRBV29-1	TRBD1	TRBJ1-2	.	CSVEPRQGAHGYTF	TGCAGCGTTGAACCCCGGCAGGGGGCCCACGGCTACACCTTC
TRBV4-3	TRBD2	TRBJ2-1	once	CASSQDSIWSAGGPNEQFF	TGCGCCAGCAGCCAAGATAGCATTTGGTCGGCGGGAGGGCCGAATGAGCAGTTCTTC
TRBV4-1	.	TRBJ1-1	.	CASRHRGENTEAFF	TGCGCCAGCAGACACCGGGGGGAGAACACTGAAGCTTTCTTT
TRBV19	.	TRBJ2-7	.	CASSIADGAYEQYF	TGTGCCAGTAGTATTGCAGACGGAGCCTACGAGCAGTACTTC
TRBV27	.	TRBJ2-3	.	CASSLSPMTPPAQYF	TGTGCCAGCAGTTTATCCCCTATGACTCCTCCCGCGCAGTATTTT
TRBV2	.	TRBJ2-3	once	CASSFTDTQYF	TGTGCCAGTTCTTTCACAGATACGCAGTATTTT
TRBV28	TRBD1	TRBJ2-7	.	CASSQTGTAYEQYF	TGTGCCAGCAGTCAAACCGGGACAGCCTACGAGCAGTACTTC
TRBV25-1	TRBD1	TRBJ2-2	.	CASSALDRDAGELFF	TGTGCCAGCAGTGCCCTCGACAGGGATGCCGGGGAGCTGTTTTTT
TRBV5-4	.	TRBJ2-5	.	CASSAMTGGGQETQYF	TGTGCCAGCAGCGCTATGACAGGAGGCGGTCAAGAGACCCAGTACTTC
TRBV20-1	.	TRBJ1-2	.	CSASTNYGYTF	TGCAGTGCCAGTACTAACTATGGCTACACCTTC
TRBV4-3	TRBD2	TRBJ2-7	.	CASSPRLAGGGSGEQYF	TGCGCCAGCAGCCCCAGACTAGCGGGAGGAGGATCGGGCGAGCAGTACTTC
TRBV5-8	.	TRBJ2-3	.	CASSEGQYTQYF	TGTGCCAGCAGCGAGGGACAATATACGCAGTATTTT
TRBV28	.	TRBJ2-5	.	CASSSLQGGAETQYF	TGTGCCAGCAGTTCTCTACAGGGAGGGGCTGAGACCCAGTACTTC
TRBV5-4	TRBD2	TRBJ2-7	.	CASSLTSGSSYEQYF	TGTGCCAGCAGCTTGACTAGCGGGAGCTCCTACGAGCAGTACTTC
TRBV11-1	TRBD2	TRBJ2-3	.	CASSYTPRGLAGDTQYF	TGTGCCAGCAGCTACACCCCTCGAGGACTAGCGGGAGATACGCAGTATTTT
TRBV19	TRBD1	TRBJ2-7	once	CASSTQQGYEQYF	TGTGCCAGTAGTACCCAACAGGGGTACGAGCAGTACTTC
TRBV28	.	TRBJ1-2	.	CASSLIAVQYGYTF	TGTGCCAGCAGTTTAATCGCAGTTCAATATGGCTACACCTTC
TRBV7-9	TRBD1	TRBJ1-5	.	CASSSTGAAGDSNQPQHF	TGTGCCAGCAGCTCGACAGGGGCGGCGGGTGATAGCAATCAGCCCCAGCATTTT
TRBV6-5	TRBD2	TRBJ2-1	.	CASSYFRTSGRASQFF	TGTGCCAGCAGTTACTTCCGGACTAGCGGGAGGGCCTCGCAGTTCTTC
TRBV9	TRBD1	TRBJ2-1	.	CASSVMGQDNEQFF	TGTGCCAGCAGCGTCATGGGACAGGACAATGAGCAGTTCTTC
TRBV11-3	TRBD1	TRBJ2-7	once	CASSLGGGQGYEQYF	TGTGCCAGCAGCTTAGGTGGAGGACAGGGCTACGAGCAGTACTTC